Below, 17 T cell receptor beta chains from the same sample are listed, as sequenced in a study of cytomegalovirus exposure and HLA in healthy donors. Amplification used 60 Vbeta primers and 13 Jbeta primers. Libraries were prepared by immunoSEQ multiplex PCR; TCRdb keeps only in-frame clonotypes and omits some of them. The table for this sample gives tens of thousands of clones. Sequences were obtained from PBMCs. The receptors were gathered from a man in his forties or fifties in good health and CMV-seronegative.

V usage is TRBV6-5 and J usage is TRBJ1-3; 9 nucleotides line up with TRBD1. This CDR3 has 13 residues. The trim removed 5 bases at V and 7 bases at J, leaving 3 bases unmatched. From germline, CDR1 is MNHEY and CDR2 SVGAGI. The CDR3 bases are TGTGCCAGCAGTCTCGGGACAGGGAACACCATATATTTT. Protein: CASSLGTGNTIYF.

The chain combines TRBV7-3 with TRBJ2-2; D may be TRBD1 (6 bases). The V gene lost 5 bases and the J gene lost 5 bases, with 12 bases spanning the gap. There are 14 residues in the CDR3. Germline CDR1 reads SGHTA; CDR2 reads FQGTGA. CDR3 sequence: CASSPPGTTGELFF. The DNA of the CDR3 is TGTGCCAGCAGCCCTCCCGGGACAACCGGGGAGCTGTTTTTT.

The CDR3 sequence: CASSEYGAGQVDSPLHF. The CDR3 DNA is TGTGCCAGCAGTGAATATGGAGCCGGACAGGTAGATTCACCCCTCCACTTT. This rearrangement joins TRBV25-1 to TRBJ1-6; TRBD1 agrees at 7 bases. Germline assignment: CDR1 MGHDK and CDR2 SYGVNS. This CDR3 is 17 amino acids long. J was trimmed by 8 bases and V by 0 bases; bases with no gene match: 10.

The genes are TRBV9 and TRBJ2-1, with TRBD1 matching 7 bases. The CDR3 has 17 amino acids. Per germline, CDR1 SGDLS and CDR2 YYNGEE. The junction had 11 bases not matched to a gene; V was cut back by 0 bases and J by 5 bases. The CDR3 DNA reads TGTGCCAGCAGCGTAGCTGGGGAGACAGGGTGGAACAATGAGCAGTTCTTC. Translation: CASSVAGETGWNNEQFF.

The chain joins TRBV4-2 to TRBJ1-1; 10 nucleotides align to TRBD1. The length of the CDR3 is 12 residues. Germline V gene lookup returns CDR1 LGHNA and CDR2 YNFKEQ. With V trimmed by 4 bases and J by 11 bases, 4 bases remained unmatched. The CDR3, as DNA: TGTGCCAGCAGCCCGTCGGACAGGGGGGCTTTCTTT. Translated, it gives CASSPSDRGAFF.

The DNA of the CDR3 is TGTGCCAGCTCACCATGGGACAGTAGCACAGATACGCAGTATTTT. Translation gives CASSPWDSSTDTQYF. The chain is built from TRBV18 and TRBJ2-3, with 7 nucleotides matching TRBD1. V trimming: 2 bases; J trimming: 0 bases; junction bases outside the gene matches: 2. Germline-derived CDR1 and CDR2 are KGHSH and LQKENI. The CDR3 loop spans 15 amino acids.

The CDR3 region is CASSPRTGENTGELFF. The DNA for the CDR3 is TGTGCCAGCAGTCCACGGACAGGGGAGAACACCGGGGAGCTGTTTTTT. V and J are TRBV27 and TRBJ2-2; 9 bases agree with TRBD1. Germline V CDR1 and CDR2: MNHEY, SMNVEV (reference sequence). CDR3 length equals 16 residues. V lost 5 bases and J lost 1; bases outside the gene matches: 5.

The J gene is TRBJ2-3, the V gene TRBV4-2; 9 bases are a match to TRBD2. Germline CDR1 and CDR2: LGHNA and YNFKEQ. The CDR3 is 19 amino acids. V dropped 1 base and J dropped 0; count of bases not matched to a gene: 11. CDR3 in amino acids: CASSQVLKGLAGSTDTQYF. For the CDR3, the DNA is TGTGCCAGCAGCCAAGTACTTAAGGGGCTAGCGGGGAGCACAGATACGCAGTATTTT.

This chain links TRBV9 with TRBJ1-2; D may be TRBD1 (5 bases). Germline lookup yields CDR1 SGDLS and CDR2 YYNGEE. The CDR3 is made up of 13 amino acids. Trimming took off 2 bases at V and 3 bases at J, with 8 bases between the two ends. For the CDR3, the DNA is TGTGCCAGCAGCGTCAGGGAGGACTATGGCTACACCTTC. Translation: CASSVREDYGYTF.

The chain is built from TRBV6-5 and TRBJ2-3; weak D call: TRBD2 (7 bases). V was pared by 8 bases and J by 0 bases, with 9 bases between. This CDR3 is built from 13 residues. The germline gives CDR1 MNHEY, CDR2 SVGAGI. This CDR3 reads CASRGASTDTQYF. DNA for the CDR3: TGTGCCAGCCGGGGGGCCAGCACAGATACGCAGTATTTT.

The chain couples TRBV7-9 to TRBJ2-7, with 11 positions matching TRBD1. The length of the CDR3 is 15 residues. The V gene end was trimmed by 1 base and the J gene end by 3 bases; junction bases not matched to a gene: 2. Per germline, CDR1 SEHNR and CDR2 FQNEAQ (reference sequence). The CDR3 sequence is CASSLGGTGGYEQYF. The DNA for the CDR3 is TGTGCCAGCAGCTTAGGGGGGACAGGGGGCTACGAGCAGTACTTC.

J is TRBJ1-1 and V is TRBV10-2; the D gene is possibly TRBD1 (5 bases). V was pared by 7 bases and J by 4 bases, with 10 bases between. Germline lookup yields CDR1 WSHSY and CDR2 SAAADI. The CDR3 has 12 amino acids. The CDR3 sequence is CASMRQGTEAFF. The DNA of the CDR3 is TGCGCCAGCATGCGGCAGGGCACTGAAGCTTTCTTT.

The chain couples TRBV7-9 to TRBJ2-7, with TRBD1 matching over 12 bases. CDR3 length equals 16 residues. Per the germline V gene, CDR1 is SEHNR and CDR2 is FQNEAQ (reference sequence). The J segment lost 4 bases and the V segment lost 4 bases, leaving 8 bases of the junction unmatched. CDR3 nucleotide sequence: TGTGCCAGCAGCTCGTTCGGGACAGGGGGCCCTTACGAGCAGTACTTC. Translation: CASSSFGTGGPYEQYF. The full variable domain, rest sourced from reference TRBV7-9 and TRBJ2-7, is DTGVSQNPRHKITKRGQNVTFRCDPISEHNRLYWYRQTLGQGPEFLTYFQNEAQLEKSRLLSDRFSAERPKGSFSTLEIQRTEQGDSAMYLCASSSFGTGGPYEQYFGPGTRLTVT.

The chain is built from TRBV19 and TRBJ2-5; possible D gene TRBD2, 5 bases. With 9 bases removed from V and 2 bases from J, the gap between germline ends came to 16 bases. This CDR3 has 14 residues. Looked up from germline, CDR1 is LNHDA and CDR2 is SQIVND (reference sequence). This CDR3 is CASSGEREQETQYF. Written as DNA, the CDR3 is TGTGCCAGCAGTGGTGAGAGGGAACAAGAGACCCAGTACTTC.

The CDR3 DNA reads TGCGCCAGCAGCTCAGGGTACACTAATGAAAAACTGTTTTTT. Protein sequence: CASSSGYTNEKLFF. V usage is TRBV5-1 and J usage is TRBJ1-4; D possibly corresponds to TRBD1 (5 bases). CDR1 is SGHRS, CDR2 YFSETQ, per germline. The CDR3 is 14 residues long. Trimming stripped 3 bases from V and 2 bases from J, with 8 bases between.

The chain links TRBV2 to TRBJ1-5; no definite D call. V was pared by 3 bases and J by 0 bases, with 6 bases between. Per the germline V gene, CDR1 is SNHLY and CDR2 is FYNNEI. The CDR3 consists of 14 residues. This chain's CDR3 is CASSESYSNQPQHF. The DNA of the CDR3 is TGTGCCAGCAGTGAGAGCTATAGCAATCAGCCCCAGCATTTT.

The CDR3 bases are TGTGCCAGCACCTCCGGGACAGCGAGCGAGACCCAGTACTTC. Translated: CASTSGTASETQYF. V is TRBV6-1 and J is TRBJ2-5, with 7 nucleotides matching TRBD1. The CDR3 loop spans 14 amino acids. With 7 bases clipped from V and 5 bases from J, the junction kept 10 bases outside the gene matches. Germline assignment: CDR1 MNHNS and CDR2 SASEGT.